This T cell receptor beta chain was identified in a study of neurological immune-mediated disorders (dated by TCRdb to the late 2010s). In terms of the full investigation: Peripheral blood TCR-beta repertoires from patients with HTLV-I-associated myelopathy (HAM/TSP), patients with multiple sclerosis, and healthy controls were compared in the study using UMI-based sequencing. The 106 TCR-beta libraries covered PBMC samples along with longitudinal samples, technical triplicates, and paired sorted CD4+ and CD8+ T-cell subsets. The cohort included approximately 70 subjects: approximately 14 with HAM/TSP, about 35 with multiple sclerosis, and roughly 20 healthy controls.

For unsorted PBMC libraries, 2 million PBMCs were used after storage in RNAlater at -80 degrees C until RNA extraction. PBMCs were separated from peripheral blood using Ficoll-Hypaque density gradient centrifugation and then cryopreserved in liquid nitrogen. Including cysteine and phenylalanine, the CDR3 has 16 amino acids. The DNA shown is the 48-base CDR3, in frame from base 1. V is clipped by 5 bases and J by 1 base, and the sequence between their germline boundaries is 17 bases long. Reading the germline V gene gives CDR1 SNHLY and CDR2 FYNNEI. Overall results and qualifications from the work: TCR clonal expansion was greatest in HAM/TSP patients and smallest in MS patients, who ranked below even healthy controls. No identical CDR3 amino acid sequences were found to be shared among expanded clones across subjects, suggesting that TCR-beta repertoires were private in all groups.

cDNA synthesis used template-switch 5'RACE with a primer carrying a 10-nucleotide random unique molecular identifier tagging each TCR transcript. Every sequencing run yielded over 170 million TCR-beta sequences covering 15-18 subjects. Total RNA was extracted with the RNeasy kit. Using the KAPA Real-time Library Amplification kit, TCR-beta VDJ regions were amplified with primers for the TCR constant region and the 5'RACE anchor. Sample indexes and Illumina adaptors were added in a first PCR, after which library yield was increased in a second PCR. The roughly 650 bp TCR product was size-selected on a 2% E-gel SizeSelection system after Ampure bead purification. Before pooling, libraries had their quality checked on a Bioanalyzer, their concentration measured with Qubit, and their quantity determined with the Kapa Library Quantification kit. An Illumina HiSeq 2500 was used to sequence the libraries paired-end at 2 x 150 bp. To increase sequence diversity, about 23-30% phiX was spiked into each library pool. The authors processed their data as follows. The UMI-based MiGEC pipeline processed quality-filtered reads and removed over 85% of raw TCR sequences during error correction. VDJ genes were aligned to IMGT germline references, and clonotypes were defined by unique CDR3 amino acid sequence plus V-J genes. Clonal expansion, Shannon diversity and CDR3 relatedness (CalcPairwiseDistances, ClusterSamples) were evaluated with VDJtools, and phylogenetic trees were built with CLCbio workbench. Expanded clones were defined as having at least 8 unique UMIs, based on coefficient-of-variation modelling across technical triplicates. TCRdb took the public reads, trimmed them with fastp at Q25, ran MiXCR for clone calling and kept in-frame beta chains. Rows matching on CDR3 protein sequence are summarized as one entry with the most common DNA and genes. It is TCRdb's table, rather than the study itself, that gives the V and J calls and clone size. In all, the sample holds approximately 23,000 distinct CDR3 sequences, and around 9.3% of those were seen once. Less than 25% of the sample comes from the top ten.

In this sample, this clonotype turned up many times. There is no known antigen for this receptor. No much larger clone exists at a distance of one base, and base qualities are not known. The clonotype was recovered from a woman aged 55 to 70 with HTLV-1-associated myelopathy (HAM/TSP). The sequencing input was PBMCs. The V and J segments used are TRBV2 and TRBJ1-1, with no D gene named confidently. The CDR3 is CASSRVGQRGNTEAFF. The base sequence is TGTGCCAGCAGTAGGGTCGGTCAGCGGGGGAACACTGAAGCTTTCTTT.